One and the same sample provided the 2 T cell receptor beta chains below, sequenced in a study of blood T cell repertoires in COVID-19. Sequenced by immunoSEQ multiplex PCR; TCRdb stores in-frame clones only, minus some. There are about 50,000 clones in the sample; approximately 90% occur only once, and 2.6% lies in the top ten. The material sequenced was peripheral blood. Receptors were obtained from a woman aged 80 or older with COVID-19, enrolled during active disease.

The rearrangement links TRBV27 to TRBJ1-2, with TRBD1 as a possible D gene (5 bases). Germline lookup yields CDR1 MNHEY and CDR2 SMNVEV (reference sequence). The CDR3 length is 14 residues. The germline V and J ends were trimmed by 3 bases and 2 bases, with 10 bases remaining between them. The CDR3 here is CASSFRTTNYGYTF. CDR3 DNA: TGTGCCAGCAGTTTCCGGACAACCAACTATGGCTACACCTTC.

The chain is built from TRBV10-3 and TRBJ2-1; no clear D. The CDR3 is 18 amino acids. Germline CDR1 ENHRY, CDR2 SYGVKD. Deletions cut 0 bases from V and 4 bases from J, with 19 bases between. The chain's CDR3 is CAISESAVGDLLYNEQFF. CDR3 bases: TGTGCCATCAGTGAGTCGGCAGTTGGAGACTTATTATACAATGAGCAGTTCTTC.